This T cell receptor beta chain is from a study of T cells in Graves' hyperthyroidism and ophthalmopathy. Overall study results and limits: A model built on 13 V-J features separated ophthalmopathy from stable hyperthyroidism.

This clonotype was counted ten times or more. Its antigen is not identified. Amplified regions were TCR beta CDR3 sequences from RNA transcripts. HTBI primers drove first-round RT-PCR of the TCR CDR3. Using its own MiXCR run on the multiplex PCR reads, TCRdb lists one record per CDR3 protein. This table holds 300,000 to 450,000 distinct CDR3 sequences, 18% found once. CDR1 is MDHEN, CDR2 SYDVKM, per germline. The CDR3 loop spans 15 amino acids. Trimming cost V 9 bases and J 7 bases; bases outside gene matches: 16. The receptor comes from a woman aged 40-49 years with Graves' ophthalmopathy. Material: blood. The chain combines TRBV28 with TRBJ2-7; TRBD2 matches at 9 bases. DNA for the CDR3: TGTGCCAGTCTCTCTCCGGGACTAGCAATGGAAGAGCAGTACTTC. Protein sequence: CASLSPGLAMEEQYF.